Shown below are 21 T cell receptor beta chains from a single sample sequenced in a study of vaccination and CD4 T cells after COVID-19. Antigen specificity for these receptors is unknown. Oncomine TCR Beta short-read sequencing was applied to DNA from cultured CD4+ T cells. TCRdb re-called the PCR reads with MiXCR, one entry per CDR3 protein. This sample has 6,500 to 9,000 distinct CDR3 sequences, with 20% to 25% found just once. Described treatment: roughly 10-day PBMC culture with coronavirus spike peptide pools or control peptides (ViraFEST assay). The material sequenced was CD4+ T cells from blood, cultured in vitro, taken after SARS-CoV-2 vaccination. These receptors came from a human donor who had recovered from COVID-19.

This clonotype ranks as medium-sized. This chain links TRBV20-1 with TRBJ1-5; no definite D call. This CDR3 has 13 amino acids. Trimming removed 3 bases from V and 6 bases from J, with 12 bases in between. Germline CDR1 is DFQATT and CDR2 is SNEGSKA (reference sequence). This chain's CDR3 is CSASEGPGQPQHF. The CDR3 region has the DNA TGCAGTGCTAGTGAAGGTCCGGGTCAGCCCCAGCATTTT.

The chain employs TRBV28 and TRBJ2-3; the match to TRBD2 covers 10 bases. The CDR3 has 15 amino acids. Per germline, CDR1 MDHEN and CDR2 SYDVKM. Trimming cost V 3 bases and J 5 bases; bases outside gene matches: 5. The CDR3 here is CASSFQGLAKDTQYF. In nucleotides, the CDR3 is TGTGCCAGCAGTTTTCAGGGACTAGCGAAAGATACGCAGTATTTT.

The chain is built from TRBV28 and TRBJ2-2; D is uncertain. The CDR3 has 12 amino acids. Germline CDR1 and CDR2: MDHEN and SYDVKM. The CDR3 bases are TGTGTCTTGGGGTCCCACACCGGGGAGCTGTTTTTT. This encodes CVLGSHTGELFF.

Judged by abundance, this clonotype is medium-sized. The chain recombines TRBV20-1 with TRBJ2-7; D gene unclear. This CDR3 spans 15 amino acids. Germline V gives CDR1 DFQATT, CDR2 SNEGSKA (reference sequence). V was shortened by 1 base and J by 1 base, with 14 bases between the two germline ends. The CDR3 nucleotides are TGCAGTGCTAGAGGAGGACCGGGTAGTTCCTACGAGCAGTACTTC. Residues: CSARGGPGSSYEQYF.

This clonotype was counted a few times. The chain combines TRBV6-5 with TRBJ1-2; D perhaps matches TRBD1 (6 bases). Germline CDR1 and CDR2: MNHEY and SVGAGI. There are 15 residues in the CDR3. V was trimmed by 8 bases and J by 1 base, leaving 17 bases between them. The CDR3 coding sequence is TGTGCCAGCGTTACCGGGGGGCCCCTTAACTATGGCTACACCTTC. Translating it yields CASVTGGPLNYGYTF.

The chain recombines TRBV18 with TRBJ1-1; 7 bases are a match to TRBD1. The junction had 6 bases not matched to a gene; V was cut back by 4 bases and J by 4 bases. The V gene's germline CDR1 is KGHSH and CDR2 LQKENI. The CDR3 contains 14 residues. CDR3 sequence (DNA): TGTGCCAGCTCACTTGACAGGGCCAGCACTGAAGCTTTCTTT. It is translated as CASSLDRASTEAFF.

This clonotype is labeled medium-sized. The chain is built from TRBV7-2 and TRBJ2-3; maybe TRBD2 (5 bases). Between the trimmed V and J ends, which lost 0 bases and 5 bases, there was a span of 15 bases. Germline V CDR1 and CDR2: SGHTA, FQGNSA. The CDR3 totals 16 residues. The chain's CDR3 is CASSLASLASGDTQYF. CDR3 nucleotides: TGTGCCAGCAGCTTAGCCTCCCTAGCCAGTGGAGATACGCAGTATTTT.

Only a few counts were recorded for this clonotype. The chain combines TRBV29-1 with TRBJ2-5, with 12 bases matching TRBD2. V lost 6 bases, J lost 5 bases, and 4 bases stayed unmatched. This CDR3 comprises 13 residues. The V gene's germline CDR1 is SQVTM and CDR2 ANQGSEA. The CDR3 here is CSVGGTSGETQYF. CDR3 nucleotide sequence: TGCAGCGTCGGTGGGACTAGCGGGGAGACCCAGTACTTC. Supplemented by reference TRBV29-1 and TRBJ2-5, the full variable domain reads SAVISQKPSRDICQRGTSLTIQCQVDSQVTMMFWYRQQPGQSLTLIATANQGSEATYESGFVIDKFPISRPNLTFSTLTVSNMSPEDSSIYLCSVGGTSGETQYFGPGTRLLVL.

This clonotype was counted between two and nine times. This CDR3 reads CSVGLATGYEQYF. The CDR3 region has the DNA TGCAGCGTGGGGTTGGCTACGGGCTACGAGCAGTACTTC. V gene TRBV29-1 combines with J gene TRBJ2-7; no reliable D call. Trimming took 6 bases from V and 3 from J, leaving 15 bases between them. CDR1 and CDR2 (germline): SQVTM, ANQGSEA. The CDR3 contains 13 residues.

The CDR3, as DNA: TGTGCCAGCAGCCACGGGGGGGCGACCGATGGCTACACCTTC. Translation: CASSHGGATDGYTF. V and J are TRBV6-1 and TRBJ1-2; D is possibly TRBD1 (6 bases). V lost 6 bases and J 6 bases, leaving 17 bases between the germline ends. This CDR3 is 14 amino acids long. Germline CDR1 is MNHNS and CDR2 is SASEGT.

Here the CDR3 DNA reads TGCGCCAGCAGCCAAGAAAGCAGCTCTGGGGCCAACGTCCTGACTTTC. This gives the protein CASSQESSSGANVLTF. The chain has TRBV4-3 and TRBJ2-6; no clear D. The CDR3 runs to 16 residues. The ends were cut back, 0 bases at V and 0 bases at J, with 6 bases in the middle. Germline V gives CDR1 LGHNA, CDR2 YSLEER.

The genes are TRBV25-1 and TRBJ1-2; tentatively, D is TRBD1 (5 bases). Per the germline V gene, CDR1 is MGHDK and CDR2 is SYGVNS. The CDR3 consists of 14 residues. V was cut by 3 bases and J by 7 bases, with 15 bases left in between. CDR3 coding DNA: TGTGCCAGCAGTGATGGTTGGCAGGGTGTTGGCTACACCTTC. Its protein product is CASSDGWQGVGYTF.

This clonotype appeared a few times. This chain uses TRBV20-1 with TRBJ2-7; D remains ambiguous. CDR1 is DFQATT and CDR2 is SNEGSKA in the germline V gene (reference sequence). The CDR3 runs 12 residues. V lost 1 base and J lost 4, with 8 bases in between. The CDR3 nucleotides are TGCAGTGCTAGAGCAACAGCATACGAGCAGTACTTC. It codes for CSARATAYEQYF.

This clonotype was detected only once. J is TRBJ2-2 and V is TRBV19; a possible D gene is TRBD1 (5 bases). This CDR3 region has 18 residues. V shed 6 bases and J shed 0 bases, with 20 bases lying between them. Germline V gene sequence: CDR1 LNHDA, CDR2 SQIVND (reference sequence). The CDR3 sequence: CASRGTAGSTPNTGELFF. For the CDR3, the DNA is TGTGCCAGTAGGGGCACGGCAGGGTCAACGCCGAACACCGGGGAGCTGTTTTTT.

This rearrangement joins TRBV28 to TRBJ1-1; no clear D gene. The germline V and J ends were trimmed by 4 bases and 0 bases, with 12 bases remaining between them. This CDR3 has 15 residues. Germline assignment: CDR1 MDHEN and CDR2 SYDVKM. CDR3 sequence: CASSSSGSLNTEAFF. The DNA of the CDR3 is TGTGCCAGCAGTTCTTCCGGGAGTTTGAACACTGAAGCTTTCTTT.

The chain has TRBV29-1 and TRBJ2-3; D might be TRBD1 or TRBD2, each matching 6 bases. Germline-derived CDR1 and CDR2 are SQVTM and ANQGSEA. The CDR3 totals 16 residues. Trimming shortened V by 7 bases and J by 4 bases, and 24 bases separated the two germline ends. The CDR3 sequence is CSAEGDTRRGPDTQYF. DNA for the CDR3: TGCAGCGCGGAGGGGGACACCCGACGGGGCCCAGATACGCAGTATTTT.

This clonotype counts as medium-sized. The rearrangement links TRBV20-1 to TRBJ2-1; tentatively, D is TRBD2 (5 bases). This CDR3 has 15 amino acids. Germline CDR1 reads DFQATT; CDR2 reads SNEGSKA (reference sequence). V lost 0 bases, J lost 9 bases, and 18 bases lay in between. In DNA form, the CDR3 reads TGCAGTGCTAGAGATCGGCTGTGGGCTAGCACTGAGCAGTTCTTC. Its translation is CSARDRLWASTEQFF.

The chain links TRBV28 to TRBJ2-7; D perhaps matches TRBD1 (6 bases). Germline CDR1 MDHEN, CDR2 SYDVKM. This CDR3 contains 15 residues. V lost 6 bases and J 2 bases, leaving 17 bases between the germline ends. DNA for the CDR3: TGTGCCAGCAGCCGCCGACAGGTTGGGACCTACGAGCAGTACTTC. Amino acid sequence: CASSRRQVGTYEQYF.

This chain links TRBV20-1 with TRBJ2-1; 15 nucleotides align to TRBD2. V lost 6 bases and J lost 0; bases outside the gene matches: 3. The CDR3 length is 16 residues. In germline, CDR1 is DFQATT, CDR2 SNEGSKA (reference sequence). The CDR3 sequence is CSAGTSGGSSYNEQFF. CDR3 in DNA: TGCAGTGCGGGGACTAGCGGGGGGTCCTCCTACAATGAGCAGTTCTTC.

This clonotype was detected only a few times. The chain uses TRBV28 and TRBJ1-1; TRBD1 aligns across 12 bases. The germline CDR1 and CDR2 sequences are MDHEN and SYDVKM. J gave up 3 bases and V 5 bases, and 4 bases lay outside the gene matches. The CDR3 runs 15 residues. This CDR3 reads CASSAGTGGYTEAFF. The CDR3 coding sequence is TGTGCCAGCAGTGCAGGGACAGGGGGCTACACTGAAGCTTTCTTT.

The table lists this clonotype with a few counts. V gene TRBV20-1 combines with J gene TRBJ1-6, with 7 positions matching TRBD1. The V segment lost 1 base and the J segment 10 bases; nucleotides outside the gene matches: 10. The CDR3 loop spans 15 amino acids. Germline values: CDR1 DFQATT, CDR2 SNEGSKA (reference sequence). CDR3: CSARVPTGRGSPLHF. The CDR3 region has the DNA TGCAGTGCTAGAGTCCCGACAGGGAGAGGATCACCCCTCCACTTT.